One and the same sample provided the 27 T cell receptor beta chains below, sequenced in a study of Tregs in tolerant kidney transplant recipients. Mixed chimerism was transient after nonmyeloablative marrow transplants from related graft donors. Measured with immunoSEQ multiplex PCR; TCRdb has only the in-frame clones, and not every one. This sample's table reports 23,000 or so clones. The specimen was CD4+ T cells from blood (PBMCs), collected 6 months after the transplant. These receptors came from a human patient who received a combined kidney and bone marrow transplant. The T cells may partly be graft donor cells.

Details on this clone: The CDR3 end lies 3 residues beyond the end of the read and is filled in from the germline J gene. V is TRBV7-2 and J is TRBJ1-2, with a possible D match to TRBD1 (6 bases). Germline CDR1 and CDR2: SGHTA and FQGNSA. The CDR3 sequence is 14 residues long. Trimming removed 2 bases at V and 3 bases at J, with 10 bases between. CDR3: CASSLTQGHYGYTF. The part of the CDR3 DNA that was read is TGTGCCAGCAGCTTAACCCAGGGGCACTATGGC.

Notes on this clone: The sequenced fragment ends 3 residues before the CDR3 boundary, so the rest is inferred from the germline J gene. V usage is TRBV18 and J usage is TRBJ1-1; 7 bases match TRBD1. Germline V lookup: CDR1 KGHSH, CDR2 LQKENI. Trimming at V came to 1 base and at J to 0 bases, leaving 2 bases not matched to a gene. This CDR3 contains 15 residues. The CDR3 bases that were read are TGTGCCAGCTCACCACTGACAGGGTTGAACACTGAA. It encodes CASSPLTGLNTE. From start to end, the CDR3 is CASSPLTGLNTEAFF.

As to this clone: Read coverage stops 3 residues before the CDR3 terminus; the germline J gene supplies the remainder. This chain links TRBV6-1 with TRBJ1-2, with 7 bases lining up with TRBD1. J lost 4 bases, V lost 4 bases, and 3 bases had no gene match. Per the germline V gene, CDR1 is MNHNS and CDR2 is SASEGT. The CDR3 runs 13 residues. CDR3 sequence: CASSGGTVYGYTF. CDR3 bases read: TGTGCCAGCAGTGGCGGGACAGTCTATGGC.

On this clone: Read data end 3 residues before the CDR3 end; the end is taken from the germline J gene. The rearrangement uses TRBV5-1 and TRBJ2-7, with D tentatively TRBD1 (6 bases). The V gene lost 4 bases and the J gene lost 2 bases, with 10 bases spanning the gap. Per germline, CDR1 SGHRS and CDR2 YFSETQ. The CDR3 is 13 amino acids. The CDR3 loop is CASSAGQTYEQYF. CDR3 DNA, as far as it was read: TGCGCCAGCAGCGCCGGACAGACCTACGAG. Full variable domain (remainder filled in from reference TRBV5-1 and TRBJ2-7): KAGVTQTPRYLIKTRGQQVTLSCSPISGHRSVSWYQQTPGQGLQFLFEYFSETQRNKGNFPGRFSGRQFSNSRSEMNVSTLELGDSALYLCASSAGQTYEQYFGPGTRLTVT.

Comment on this clone: Read sequence stops 3 residues before the CDR3 end, and the germline J gene provides the missing end. The rearrangement joins TRBV18 to TRBJ2-3, with TRBD1 matching 10 bases. Losses at the gene ends were 6 bases for V and 5 bases for J; bases not matched to a gene: 5. There are 14 residues in the CDR3. Per germline, CDR1 KGHSH and CDR2 LQKENI. CDR3 DNA (partial): TGTGCCAGCTCCGGGACAGGGGTACGAGATACG. Translated: CASSGTGVRDT. The full CDR3 protein reads CASSGTGVRDTQYF.

On this clone: Read sequence stops 3 residues before the CDR3 end, and the germline J gene provides the missing end. The chain links TRBV2 to TRBJ1-2, with 8 bases lining up with TRBD1. Germline V lookup: CDR1 SNHLY, CDR2 FYNNEI. The CDR3 covers 15 residues. With 2 bases clipped from V and 7 bases from J, the junction kept 9 bases outside the gene matches. CDR3 residues: CASSEYRGMVAGYTF. The part of the CDR3 DNA that was read is TGTGCCAGCAGTGAATACAGGGGGATGGTAGCTGGC.

In regard to this clone: The sequence runs out 3 residues before the end of the CDR3; the remainder is reconstructed from the germline J gene. The chain is built from TRBV6-1 and TRBJ2-1; 9 bases are shared with TRBD2. Germline V gene sequence: CDR1 MNHNS, CDR2 SASEGT. This CDR3 region has 16 residues. The V gene end was trimmed by 4 bases and the J gene end by 0 bases; junction bases not matched to a gene: 4. The sequenced part of the CDR3 DNA is TGTGCCAGCAGTGCCGGTAGCGGGGGCTCCTACAATGAG. Translating it yields CASSAGSGGSYNE. The full CDR3 is CASSAGSGGSYNEQFF.

Remarks on this clone: The observed sequence ends 3 residues before the CDR3 terminus, with the missing tail filled in from the germline J gene. This chain links TRBV7-6 with TRBJ2-2; 7 nucleotides align to TRBD1. The CDR3 has 14 residues. Losses at the gene ends were 4 bases for V and 5 bases for J; bases not matched to a gene: 4. The germline CDR1 and CDR2 sequences are SGHVS and FNYEAQ. CDR3 loop: CASSSTTGTGELFF. CDR3 DNA (partial): TGTGCCAGCAGCTCCACGACAGGGACCGGGGAG. The full variable domain, its missing parts supplied by reference TRBV7-6 and TRBJ2-2, is GAGVSQSPRYKVTKRGQDVALRCDPISGHVSLYWYRQALGQGPEFLTYFNYEAQQDKSGLPNDRFSAERPEGSISTLTIQRTEQRDSAMYRCASSSTTGTGELFFGEGSRLTVL.

A remark on this clone: The read finishes 3 residues shy of the CDR3 end, and the germline J gene is used to complete it. The V gene is TRBV14, the J gene TRBJ2-1; D is tentatively TRBD1 or TRBD2 (6 bases each). Trimming stripped 3 bases from V and 8 bases from J, with 14 bases between. CDR1 and CDR2 from the germline V gene are SGHDN and FVKESK. CDR3 length equals 14 residues. CDR3 protein: CASSQGAGRYEQFF. The DNA read from the CDR3 is TGTGCCAGCAGCCAGGGGGCAGGGAGGTATGAG.

As concerns this clone: The observed sequence ends 3 residues before the CDR3 terminus, with the missing tail filled in from the germline J gene. The gene calls are TRBV5-6 and TRBJ1-5; D might be TRBD1 (5 bases). CDR1 is SGHDT, CDR2 YYEEEE, per germline. CDR3 size: 12 residues. Trimming removed 4 bases from V and 6 bases from J, with 8 bases in between. The CDR3 loop is CASSHGGQPQHF. CDR3 bases read: TGTGCCAGCAGCCACGGGGGTCAGCCC.

In regard to this clone: The CDR3 end is not reached by the read, which stops 3 residues before it; the germline J gene fills it in. The rearrangement uses TRBV5-1 and TRBJ2-3; 8 positions match TRBD2. CDR1 and CDR2 (germline): SGHRS, YFSETQ. Losses at the gene ends were 0 bases for V and 6 bases for J; bases not matched to a gene: 6. CDR3 length: 15 residues. CDR3 bases read: TGCGCCAGCAGCTTGGTGCGGGGGGTTTTCGATACG. Its protein is CASSLVRGVFDT. The whole CDR3 protein reads CASSLVRGVFDTQYF.

Concerning this clone: The CDR3 extends 3 residues past the end of the read, so its final part is completed from the germline J gene. The rearrangement uses TRBV7-2 and TRBJ2-2; TRBD2 is a possible D gene (5 bases). The CDR3 extends over 14 amino acids. V lost 5 bases to trimming and J lost 5 bases, with 12 bases between them. Per the germline V gene, CDR1 is SGHTA and CDR2 is FQGNSA. The CDR3: CASSPHGVTGELFF. The covered CDR3 bases are TGTGCCAGCAGCCCGCACGGGGTGACCGGGGAG.

Of note for this clone: Read sequence stops 3 residues before the CDR3 end, and the germline J gene provides the missing end. The genes are TRBV5-1 and TRBJ2-5, with 8 bases fitting TRBD2. The germline V gene encodes CDR1 SGHRS and CDR2 YFSETQ. V shed 4 bases and J 2 bases; nucleotides not matched to a gene: 16. The CDR3 is made up of 18 amino acids. The covered CDR3 bases are TGCGCCAGCAGCCTGCAGCGGGGGCGCGGGGGGCTACAAGAGACC. Its protein product is CASSLQRGRGGLQET. The entire CDR3 is CASSLQRGRGGLQETQYF. The full variable domain, with the rest looked up from reference TRBV5-1 and TRBJ2-5, is KAGVTQTPRYLIKTRGQQVTLSCSPISGHRSVSWYQQTPGQGLQFLFEYFSETQRNKGNFPGRFSGRQFSNSRSEMNVSTLELGDSALYLCASSLQRGRGGLQETQYFGPGTRLLVL.

Considering frequency, this clone is medium-sized. The read comes to an end 3 residues before the CDR3 does, leaving the germline J gene to fill in the end. The chain is built from TRBV5-1 and TRBJ1-5, with 9 bases matching TRBD1. CDR1 SGHRS and CDR2 YFSETQ come from the germline V gene. This CDR3 contains 14 residues. The V segment lost 2 bases and the J segment 6 bases; nucleotides outside the gene matches: 3. The covered CDR3 bases are TGCGCCAGCAGCTTTACAGGGGGCGGTCAGCCC. It yields the protein CASSFTGGGQP. The full CDR3 is CASSFTGGGQPQHF.

A note on this clone: The read finishes 3 residues shy of the CDR3 end, and the germline J gene is used to complete it. The V and J genes are TRBV5-4 and TRBJ2-1, with D hard to call. Trimming took off 7 bases at V and 6 bases at J, with 11 bases between the two ends. This CDR3 region has 12 residues. Germline values: CDR1 SGHNT, CDR2 YYREEE (reference sequence). The CDR3 sequence is CASSRMANEQFF. The sequenced part of the CDR3 DNA is TGTGCCAGCTCGCGGATGGCCAATGAG.

This chain's CDR3 is CASPPSGGDVLGYTF. CDR3 DNA (partial): TGTGCCAGCCCTCCCAGCGGGGGCGATGTTCTCGGC. The chain carries TRBV11-2 and TRBJ1-2; TRBD1 is a possible D gene (6 bases). The read stops 3 residues short of the end of the CDR3; the missing end is completed from the germline J gene. The CDR3 runs to 15 residues. Germline lookup yields CDR1 SGHAT and CDR2 FQNNGV. Full variable domain (remainder filled in from reference TRBV11-2 and TRBJ1-2): EAGVAQSPRYKIIEKRQSVAFWCNPISGHATLYWYQQILGQGPKLLIQFQNNGVVDDSQLPKDRFSAERLKGVDSTLKIQPAKLEDSAVYLCASPPSGGDVLGYTFGSGTRLTVV.

Comments on this clone: The CDR3 goes on 3 residues after the read ends, and that part is filled in from the germline J gene. The rearrangement joins TRBV6-2 or TRBV6-3 to TRBJ2-5; 8 nucleotides match TRBD1. Germline CDR1 and CDR2: MNHEY and SVGEGT. The CDR3 spans 13 residues. Trimming at V came to 6 bases and at J to 5 bases, leaving 5 bases not matched to a gene. Here the CDR3 reads CASRGTGRETQYF. Incomplete CDR3 DNA: TGTGCCAGCAGAGGGACAGGTCGTGAGACC.

About this clone: The read stops 3 residues short of the end of the CDR3; the missing end is completed from the germline J gene. The chain links TRBV29-1 to TRBJ2-6, with D possibly matching TRBD2 (5 bases). Trimming pared 4 bases from V and 2 bases from J, leaving 15 bases between. This CDR3 has 16 residues. Per the germline V gene, CDR1 is SQVTM and CDR2 is ANQGSEA. CDR3 residues: CSVGLGVSAGANVLTF. The part of the CDR3 DNA that was read is TGCAGCGTTGGTCTCGGGGTATCCGCTGGGGCCAACGTC.

Regarding this clone: Read coverage stops 3 residues before the CDR3 terminus; the germline J gene supplies the remainder. This sequence joins TRBV6-2 or TRBV6-3 and TRBJ2-2, with TRBD2 as a possible D gene (6 bases). The length of the CDR3 is 16 residues. Germline V CDR1 and CDR2: MNHEY, SVGEGT. V was pared by 7 bases and J by 5 bases, with 20 bases between. The covered CDR3 bases are TGTGCCAGCACTACCCCAGGCCCAGGGAGGACCGGGGAG. Translated: CASTTPGPGRTGE. In full, the CDR3 is CASTTPGPGRTGELFF.

A note on this clone: Read coverage stops 3 residues before the CDR3 terminus; the germline J gene supplies the remainder. The chain couples TRBV2 to TRBJ1-2; perhaps TRBD1 as D (5 bases). The CDR3 is made up of 14 amino acids. Trimming removed 7 bases at V and 4 bases at J, with 16 bases between. CDR1 and CDR2 from the germline V gene are SNHLY and FYNNEI. The CDR3 sequence: CASTLGPVSYGYTF. The sequenced CDR3 bases are TGTGCCAGCACCCTGGGGCCAGTCAGCTATGGC.

For this clone: The observed sequence ends 3 residues before the CDR3 terminus, with the missing tail filled in from the germline J gene. The chain is built from TRBV7-2 and TRBJ1-6; no reliable D call. The length of the CDR3 is 12 residues. Germline lookup yields CDR1 SGHTA and CDR2 FQGNSA. Trimming took 4 bases from V and 7 from J, leaving 5 bases between them. Incomplete CDR3 DNA: TGTGCCAGCAGCTCCTTGAATTCACCC. Translated, it gives CASSSLNSP. The full CDR3 protein is CASSSLNSPLHF.

Concerning this clone: The missing CDR3 end, 3 residues past where the read stops, is filled in from the germline J gene. The chain carries TRBV19 and TRBJ1-5; perhaps TRBD1 as D (6 bases). V was shortened by 11 bases and J by 6 bases, with 23 bases between the two germline ends. This CDR3 contains 15 residues. CDR1 is LNHDA, CDR2 SQIVND, per germline (reference sequence). The DNA read from the CDR3 is TGTGCCGGAATCCAATCCTTGGGGGGGCGTCAGCCC. Its translation is CAGIQSLGGRQP. In full, the CDR3 is CAGIQSLGGRQPQHF.

As for this clone: Its ends do not fully match the called genes, so a read error is possible. The CDR3 end is not reached by the read, which stops 3 residues before it; the germline J gene fills it in. The V and J genes are TRBV7-2 and TRBJ1-2, with D possibly TRBD1 on 5 matching bases. Looked up from germline, CDR1 is SGHTA and CDR2 is FQGNSA. This CDR3 contains 14 residues. CDR3 in amino acids: CGSSLPLGGYGYTF. Incomplete CDR3 DNA: TGTGGCAGCAGCTTGCCGTTGGGGGGCTATGGC.

In regard to this clone: The read ends 3 residues before the CDR3 terminus; that terminus is restored from the germline J gene. This chain links TRBV5-4 with TRBJ1-1, with D possibly TRBD1 on 5 matching bases. In germline, CDR1 is SGHNT, CDR2 YYREEE (reference sequence). V lost 0 bases to trimming and J lost 6 bases, with 9 bases between them. The CDR3 length is 13 residues. The CDR3 region is CASSLGQGPEAFF. Partial CDR3 DNA: TGTGCCAGCAGCTTGGGGCAGGGTCCTGAA.

Concerning this clone itself: The read falls 3 residues short of the CDR3 end, and the missing part is taken from the germline J gene. The V and J genes are TRBV5-4 and TRBJ2-3; 12 nucleotides match TRBD2. Trimming cost V 2 bases and J 4 bases; bases outside gene matches: 5. This CDR3 comprises 16 residues. CDR1 is SGHNT and CDR2 is YYREEE in the germline V gene (reference sequence). CDR3 in amino acids: CASSFRTSGNSDTQYF. The sequenced CDR3 bases are TGTGCCAGCAGCTTCCGGACTAGCGGGAACTCAGATACG.

CDR3 DNA, as far as it was read: TGTGCCAGCAGTGACGGGACTAGCGGGGGGAAACAAGAGACC. Amino acid sequence: CASSDGTSGGKQET. The whole CDR3 sequence reads CASSDGTSGGKQETQYF. The chain carries TRBV2 and TRBJ2-5; TRBD2 agrees at 15 bases. The missing CDR3 end, 3 residues past where the read stops, is filled in from the germline J gene. The CDR3 totals 17 residues. J lost 2 bases, V lost 3 bases, and 4 bases had no gene match. Germline CDR1 and CDR2: SNHLY and FYNNEI.

Comment on this clone: The CDR3 end falls 3 residues outside the read, so it is completed with the germline J gene. The chain has TRBV19 and TRBJ1-1; 9 bases fit TRBD1. The germline V gene has CDR1 LNHDA and CDR2 SQIVND (reference sequence). This CDR3 is 13 amino acids long. The trim removed 6 bases at V and 5 bases at J, leaving 4 bases unmatched. The CDR3 loop is CASRDRGGTEAFF. The DNA read from the CDR3 is TGTGCCAGTAGGGACAGGGGAGGAACTGAA.